A selection of T cell receptor beta chains follows, all from one sample in a study of molecular identifiers for immune sequencing clone quantification. MiXCR, run by TCRdb on the PCR reads, gives a single entry per CDR3 protein. The sample has some 66,000 distinct CDR3 sequences; 15% to 20% are singletons. Sequenced material: naive CD8+ T cells from blood, with Jurkat cell RNA spiked in. The receptors shown here come from a human donor in good health. Some libraries in this study had Jurkat cell RNA spiked in. CDR3s include the opening cysteine and the closing phenylalanine or tryptophan. D genes are given only for firm matches. Rows give clone size only sometimes, using once, few, many, or a class for an expanded clone.

D gene: TRBD1
clone size: NA
J gene: TRBJ2-3
V gene: TRBV7-9
CDR3 DNA: TGTGCCAGCAGCCCCTACGGACAGGCCTCCACAGATACGCAGTATTTT
CDR3 protein: CASSPYGQASTDTQYF

D gene: NA
clone size: NA
J gene: TRBJ2-1
V gene: TRBV6-5
CDR3 DNA: TGTGCCAGCTGGGGCTCCTACAATGAGCAGTTCTTC
CDR3 protein: CASWGSYNEQFF

D gene: TRBD2
clone size: medium-sized
J gene: TRBJ2-3
V gene: TRBV7-2
CDR3 DNA: TGTGCCAGCAGCTACTCCTCCGGGACTAGCGGGTTTGATACGCAGTATTTT
CDR3 protein: CASSYSSGTSGFDTQYF

D gene: TRBD2
clone size: many
J gene: TRBJ2-7
V gene: TRBV4-3
CDR3 DNA: TGCGCCAGCAGCCAAGGGACTAGCGGCGTCTACGAGCAGTACTTC
CDR3 protein: CASSQGTSGVYEQYF

D gene: TRBD2
clone size: many
J gene: TRBJ2-3
V gene: TRBV10-2
CDR3 DNA: TGCGCCAGCAGGAGCGGGGGAAGCACAGATACGCAGTATTTT
CDR3 protein: CASRSGGSTDTQYF

D gene: NA
clone size: NA
J gene: TRBJ2-1
V gene: TRBV5-6
CDR3 DNA: TGTGCCAGCAGCTTGGCCCGGAATGTGCAGTTCTTC
CDR3 protein: CASSLARNVQFF

D gene: NA
clone size: many
J gene: TRBJ2-5
V gene: TRBV27
CDR3 DNA: TGTGCCAGCAGTTTTAAAGGGGCGGTTGAGACCCAGTACTTC
CDR3 protein: CASSFKGAVETQYF

D gene: NA
clone size: NA
J gene: TRBJ2-7
V gene: TRBV28
CDR3 DNA: TGTGCCACCTCCGTTGGTTTCGGGGATCAGTACTTC
CDR3 protein: CATSVGFGDQYF

D gene: NA
clone size: many
J gene: TRBJ2-5
V gene: TRBV7-6
CDR3 DNA: TGTGCCAGCAGCCCCTTCCCGGGCGAAGAGACCCAGTACTTC
CDR3 protein: CASSPFPGEETQYF

D gene: NA
clone size: many
J gene: TRBJ2-1
V gene: TRBV9
CDR3 DNA: TGTGCCAGCAGCGCCTCCACTCTCGGTGAGCAGTTCTTC
CDR3 protein: CASSASTLGEQFF